The 23 T cell receptor beta chains reported below all come from one sample, sequenced in a study of spatial heterogeneity in lung cancer. Study findings and constraints: Expanded alpha and beta TCR counts within tumors tracked tumor mutation counts.

Time point meaning: sample taken at primary tumor resection. The antigens these receptors bind are not known. Each CDR3 protein gets one entry after TCRdb re-called the 5' RACE reads with MiXCR. The sample gives 9,900 or so distinct CDR3 sequences, about 12% of which show up once; roughly a tenth is in the top ten. The sample in question was lung tumor tissue, obtained at surgery. The receptor source for this set is a male donor with early-stage non-small cell lung cancer.

This clonotype was seen many times. This beta chain slipped into a library made for alpha chains as a stray read, so its size is not meaningful. The V and J genes are TRBV20-1 and TRBJ1-1; D is possibly TRBD1 (5 bases). The CDR3 extends over 15 amino acids. Germline V gene lookup returns CDR1 DFQATT and CDR2 SNEGSKA (reference sequence). The V and J ends lost 1 base and 4 bases respectively, with 16 bases between them. For the CDR3, the DNA is TGCAGTGCTAGAGGGTACACGGGGGGGGGCACTGAAGCTTTCTTT. It specifies CSARGYTGGGTEAFF.

This clonotype was picked up many times. Found in a library prepared for alpha chains, this beta chain is an off-target read, and its abundance has little meaning. The rearrangement joins TRBV20-1 to TRBJ1-1; 7 nucleotides agree with TRBD1. Trimming took 1 base from V and 5 from J; bases not matched to a gene: 10. The CDR3 length is 15 residues. Germline V CDR1 and CDR2: DFQATT, SNEGSKA (reference sequence). The CDR3 reads CSARVGSGGRTEAFF. CDR3 DNA: TGCAGTGCTAGAGTTGGGTCAGGGGGGAGGACTGAAGCTTTCTTT.

Ten or more counts support this clonotype. The library was built for alpha chains, so this beta chain is an off-target read and its size means little. The chain combines TRBV11-1 with TRBJ2-5, with 13 bases lining up with TRBD2. Germline CDR1 reads SGHAT; CDR2 reads FQDESV (reference sequence). J gave up 0 bases and V 4 bases, and 23 bases lay outside the gene matches. This CDR3 is built from 23 residues. CDR3 residues: CASSSRPMDKPGLAGTYQETQYF. CDR3 coding DNA: TGTGCCAGCAGCTCTAGACCGATGGACAAACCGGGACTAGCGGGAACGTACCAAGAGACCCAGTACTTC.

This clonotype was observed many times. This beta chain was picked up by a library intended for alpha chains and is off target, so its count carries little meaning. The rearrangement links TRBV6-1 to TRBJ2-3; D unresolved. This CDR3 comprises 14 residues. Trimming removed 8 bases from V and 0 bases from J, with 12 bases in between. Per germline, CDR1 MNHNS and CDR2 SASEGT. CDR3 in DNA: TGTGCCAGCTTACCACGGATTAGCACAGATACGCAGTATTTT. It translates to CASLPRISTDTQYF.

Regarding this clonotype: This beta chain represents an off-target read in a library built for alpha chains; its size is of limited meaning. This rearrangement joins TRBV7-2 to TRBJ1-2; perhaps TRBD1 as D (5 bases). CDR1 and CDR2 (germline): SGHTA, FQGNSA. Trimming left V 4 bases short and J 1 base short, with 7 bases between. This CDR3 comprises 13 residues. CDR3 loop: CASSSDSNYGYTF. CDR3 DNA sequence: TGTGCCAGCAGCTCCGACAGTAACTATGGCTACACCTTC. Looking up the rest from reference TRBV7-2 and TRBJ1-2 gives the full variable domain: GAGVSQSPSNKVTEKGKDVELRCDPISGHTALYWYRQSLGQGLEFLIYFQGNSAPDKSGLPSDRFSAERTGGSVSTLTIQRTQQEDSAVYLCASSSDSNYGYTFGSGTRLTVV.

This clonotype was observed at least ten times. For a library built for alpha chains, this beta chain is a stray read; little rests on its size. This chain joins TRBV14 and TRBJ2-3, with D perhaps TRBD2 (6 bases). V was clipped by 6 bases and J by 4 bases, with 11 bases between them. CDR1 SGHDN and CDR2 FVKESK come from the germline V gene. This CDR3 is built from 13 residues. In nucleotides, the CDR3 is TGTGCCAGCAGTCGGGAGCTGGCAGATACGCAGTATTTT. This translates into CASSRELADTQYF. Full variable domain (rest looked up from reference TRBV14 and TRBJ2-3): EAGVTQFPSHSVIEKGQTVTLRCDPISGHDNLYWYRRVMGKEIKFLLHFVKESKQDESGMPNNRFLAERTGGTYSTLKVQPAELEDSGVYFCASSRELADTQYFGPGTRLTVL.

This clonotype qualifies as medium-sized. One junction end disagrees with the germline gene, perhaps due to a read error. This beta chain lies outside the target of a library built for alpha chains; its clone size means little. V usage is TRBV29-1 and J usage is TRBJ2-1; no clear D gene. The length of the CDR3 is 12 residues. Looked up from germline, CDR1 is SQVTM and CDR2 is ANQGSEA. CDR3 loop: CSVEDPDPPPNF. The CDR3 coding sequence is TGCAGCGTTGAAGATCCGGATCCGCCCCCAAACTTC.

This clonotype was recorded a few times. Little can be read into the size of this beta chain, an off-target read in a library designed for alpha chains. CDR3: CASSPRLASYNEQFF. The CDR3 nucleotides read TGTGCCAGCAGCCCCCGTCTAGCTTCCTACAATGAGCAGTTCTTC. This chain joins TRBV7-9 and TRBJ2-1, with D perhaps TRBD2 (5 bases). Trimming removed 5 bases from V and 1 base from J, with 12 bases in between. The CDR3 is 15 amino acids. The germline V gene has CDR1 SEHNR and CDR2 FQNEAQ (reference sequence).

This clonotype was counted ten times or more. This beta chain is off target for a library built for alpha chains, so its abundance means little. The chain carries TRBV7-3 and TRBJ2-3; no firm D call. The V gene lost 8 bases and the J gene lost 6 bases, with 15 bases spanning the gap. In germline, CDR1 is SGHTA, CDR2 FQGTGA. The CDR3 is made up of 13 amino acids. The CDR3 bases are TGTGCCAGCGGGGTCGGAAGGAGTGATACGCAGTATTTT. Residues: CASGVGRSDTQYF.

This clonotype was seen many times. Being off target in a library aimed at alpha chains, this beta chain has a size of little meaning. The chain combines TRBV6-5 with TRBJ2-7; no firm D call. Germline V gives CDR1 MNHEY, CDR2 SVGAGI. This CDR3 region has 13 residues. Trimming removed 0 bases from V and 4 bases from J, with 7 bases in between. The CDR3 sequence: CASSYSRLYEQYF. The CDR3, as DNA: TGTGCCAGCAGTTACTCACGACTTTACGAGCAGTACTTC.

This clonotype has a count of ten or more. This beta chain slipped into a library made for alpha chains as a stray read, so its size is not meaningful. The rearrangement joins TRBV10-3 to TRBJ2-1; tentative D call: TRBD2 (6 bases). Germline V lookup: CDR1 ENHRY, CDR2 SYGVKD. The V end lost 3 bases, the J end lost 0 bases, and 9 bases lay between the germline ends. The CDR3 runs 15 residues. The CDR3 region has the DNA TGTGCCATCAGTGATAGCGGAAGCTCCTACAATGAGCAGTTCTTC. Translated, it gives CAISDSGSSYNEQFF.

Concerning this clonotype: A library prepared for alpha chains yielded this beta chain as an off-target read; its size is of little meaning. V gene TRBV6-6 combines with J gene TRBJ1-5; tentatively, D is TRBD1 (6 bases). The CDR3 is made up of 15 amino acids. Trimming took 6 bases from V and 2 from J, leaving 14 bases between them. The V gene's germline CDR1 is MNHNY and CDR2 SVGAGI (reference sequence). The DNA for the CDR3 is TGTGCCAGCAGCCCCTATGCAGGGGGCAATCAGCCCCAGCATTTT. Amino acid sequence: CASSPYAGGNQPQHF.

About this clonotype: Because the library targeted alpha chains, this beta chain is an off-target read whose size means little. This chain joins TRBV5-1 and TRBJ2-1; 13 nucleotides agree with TRBD2. The CDR3 extends over 16 amino acids. The J segment lost 4 bases and the V segment lost 0 bases, leaving 1 base of the junction unmatched. The germline V gene encodes CDR1 SGHRS and CDR2 YFSETQ. The CDR3 region has the DNA TGCGCCAGCAGCTTGGTACTAGCGGGAGGGTACAATGAGCAGTTCTTC. Its translation: CASSLVLAGGYNEQFF.

The sample holds many counts of this clonotype. With the library built for alpha chains, this beta chain is off target and its frequency is not meaningful. This chain links TRBV7-2 with TRBJ1-1; 7 bases fit TRBD1. V trimming: 6 bases; J trimming: 3 bases; junction bases outside the gene matches: 7. The CDR3 has 14 amino acids. Germline lookup yields CDR1 SGHTA and CDR2 FQGNSA. The CDR3 here is CASRYLQGYTEAFF. The CDR3 bases are TGTGCCAGCAGATACCTACAGGGGTACACTGAAGCTTTCTTT.

This clonotype was seen many times. In a library made to pick up alpha chains, this beta chain is a stray read with a size that means little. The chain carries TRBV5-1 and TRBJ2-5, with 9 bases identical to TRBD2. CDR1 is SGHRS, CDR2 YFSETQ, per germline. V trimming: 2 bases; J trimming: 4 bases; junction bases outside the gene matches: 6. This CDR3 has 15 amino acids. The CDR3 protein is CASSFNQREVETQYF. The DNA for the CDR3 is TGCGCCAGCAGCTTTAATCAGCGGGAGGTAGAGACCCAGTACTTC.

This clonotype is classed as medium-sized. As an off-target read in a library built for alpha chains, this beta chain has a frequency of little significance. The chain links TRBV11-2 to TRBJ2-7, with 7 bases lining up with TRBD1. The CDR3 totals 13 residues. Trimming took 5 bases from V and 4 from J; bases not matched to a gene: 5. Per the germline V gene, CDR1 is SGHAT and CDR2 is FQNNGV. The CDR3 loop reads CASSRTQGYEQYF. CDR3 bases: TGTGCCAGCAGCCGGACACAGGGGTACGAGCAGTACTTC.

This clonotype is medium-sized (0.01 to 0.1%) in the sample. Because the library targeted alpha chains, this beta chain is an off-target read whose size means little. This chain connects TRBV28 to TRBJ2-1, with 13 bases lining up with TRBD2. Trimming took 5 bases from V and 3 from J; bases not matched to a gene: 10. Looked up from germline, CDR1 is MDHEN and CDR2 is SYDVKM. The CDR3 is 18 residues long. The CDR3 DNA reads as TGTGCCAGCAGTCCTTCCGGGACTAGCGGGATTCACTACAATGAGCAGTTCTTC. It translates to CASSPSGTSGIHYNEQFF.

This clonotype appeared many times. This beta chain slipped into a library made for alpha chains as a stray read, so its size is not meaningful. V gene TRBV2 combines with J gene TRBJ1-1; 7 bases fit TRBD1. Per germline, CDR1 SNHLY and CDR2 FYNNEI. V shed 4 bases, J shed 1 base, and the junction held 3 bases outside the gene matches. The CDR3 totals 14 residues. For the CDR3, the DNA is TGTGCCAGCAGTGTGGGACAGTGGAACACTGAAGCTTTCTTT. Protein product: CASSVGQWNTEAFF.

Ten or more counts support this clonotype. A library prepared for alpha chains yielded this beta chain as an off-target read; its size is of little meaning. The gene calls are TRBV11-3 and TRBJ1-2; maybe TRBD1 (5 bases). This CDR3 region has 13 residues. Trimming removed 5 bases from V and 10 bases from J, with 17 bases in between. Germline lookup yields CDR1 SGHNT and CDR2 YENEEA. CDR3 loop: CASSQAGTVLYTF. Here the CDR3 DNA reads TGTGCCAGCAGCCAAGCGGGGACTGTCCTCTACACCTTC.

This clonotype was counted ten times or more. This beta chain appears as a stray read in a library generated for alpha chains; its size is not informative. The V call is TRBV4-1, the J call TRBJ2-5; 8 bases align to TRBD1. The CDR3 consists of 14 residues. From germline, CDR1 is MGHRA and CDR2 YSYEKL. The V gene end was trimmed by 0 bases and the J gene end by 5 bases; junction bases not matched to a gene: 2. Written as DNA, the CDR3 is TGCGCCAGCAGCCAAGAGACAGGGGATGAGACCCAGTACTTC. The encoded protein is CASSQETGDETQYF.

This clonotype is medium-sized within its sample. In a library made to pick up alpha chains, this beta chain is a stray read with a size that means little. The gene calls are TRBV6-5 and TRBJ2-7; either TRBD1 or TRBD2 may supply D (6 bases each). There are 16 residues in the CDR3. CDR1 MNHEY and CDR2 SVGAGI come from the germline V gene. The V end was cut by 0 bases, the J end by 3 bases, with 15 bases between. The CDR3 sequence is CASSYSSLGGVYEQYF. The CDR3 DNA follows: TGTGCCAGCAGTTACTCGTCCCTGGGGGGCGTCTACGAGCAGTACTTC.

Ten or more counts support this clonotype. This beta chain is a stray read from a library made for alpha chains; its abundance is not meaningful. J is TRBJ2-7 and V is TRBV3-1; D unresolved. Germline V gives CDR1 LGHDT, CDR2 YNNKEL (reference sequence). The V end was cut by 4 bases, the J end by 5 bases, with 12 bases between. The CDR3 runs to 13 residues. The CDR3 spells CASSPDDPDEQYF. In nucleotides, the CDR3 is TGTGCCAGCAGCCCGGACGACCCCGACGAGCAGTACTTC.

This clonotype was detected ten times or more. For a library built for alpha chains, this beta chain is a stray read; little rests on its size. The chain carries TRBV5-1 and TRBJ2-7, with D tentatively TRBD2 (6 bases). This CDR3 has 14 amino acids. Trimming left V 0 bases short and J 0 bases short, with 7 bases between. Germline V lookup: CDR1 SGHRS, CDR2 YFSETQ. CDR3 protein: CASSLEDYSYEQYF. CDR3 coding DNA: TGCGCCAGCAGCTTGGAGGACTACTCCTACGAGCAGTACTTC. Supplemented by reference TRBV5-1 and TRBJ2-7, the full variable domain reads KAGVTQTPRYLIKTRGQQVTLSCSPISGHRSVSWYQQTPGQGLQFLFEYFSETQRNKGNFPGRFSGRQFSNSRSEMNVSTLELGDSALYLCASSLEDYSYEQYFGPGTRLTVT.